This is a list of T cell receptor beta chains from one sample in a study of cytomegalovirus exposure and HLA in healthy donors. Sequencing was performed with immunoSEQ multiplex PCR; in TCRdb, only in-frame clones are kept and a portion is missing. The sample has approximately 46,000 clones, around three quarters seen once. The sample was PBMCs. Receptors originate from a man younger than 40 in good health and CMV-seronegative. Both conserved end residues are part of each CDR3. The D gene is left open where the match is weak. Only some rows state a clone size, as once, few, many or a class for expanded clones.

V gene	D gene	J gene	clone size	CDR3 DNA	CDR3 protein
TRBV2	TRBD1	TRBJ1-4	NA	TGTGCCGGGGCGGGACAGTTAAATGAAAAACTGTTTTTT	CAGAGQLNEKLFF
TRBV29-1	NA	TRBJ2-2	few	TGCAGCGTTGAAGTGGAGAGCGGGGAGCTGTTTTTT	CSVEVESGELFF
TRBV5-1	TRBD1	TRBJ2-7	NA	TGCGCCAGCAGCTTACAGGGGTACGAGCAGTACTTC	CASSLQGYEQYF
TRBV7-2	TRBD2	TRBJ2-7	once	TGTGCCAGCAGCTTAGTAGGACTAGCGGGAGTCTCCTACGAGCAGTACTTC	CASSLVGLAGVSYEQYF
TRBV7-9	NA	TRBJ2-1	once	TGTGCCAGCAGCTTAGCAGGGGGTCTGAACAATGAGCAGTTCTTC	CASSLAGGLNNEQFF
TRBV5-4	NA	TRBJ1-1	NA	TGTGCCAGCAGCTTGGATCACAGGGCGAACACTGAAGCTTTCTTT	CASSLDHRANTEAFF
TRBV5-1	NA	TRBJ2-1	NA	TGCGCCAGCAGCTTGGGATTACTCAATGAGCAGTTCTTC	CASSLGLLNEQFF
TRBV19	NA	TRBJ1-2	NA	TGTGCCAGTAGCCCGACGGGTGAGAACTATGGCTACACCTTC	CASSPTGENYGYTF
TRBV5-1	TRBD1	TRBJ2-7	NA	TGCGCCAGCAGCTTGGCCCCACCGGGACAGGGGGCTTCCTACGAGCAGTACTTC	CASSLAPPGQGASYEQYF
TRBV5-4	TRBD2	TRBJ2-1	NA	TGTGCCAGCAGCCCTAATAGCGGGGGGTCCTACAATGAGCAGTTCTTC	CASSPNSGGSYNEQFF
TRBV11-3	NA	TRBJ1-1	few	TGTGCCAGCAGCTTGGACACGTTCACTGAAGCTTTCTTT	CASSLDTFTEAFF
TRBV5-4	TRBD1	TRBJ2-7	once	TGTGCCAGCAGCCCCTCACAGGGGTCCTACGAGCAGTACTTC	CASSPSQGSYEQYF
TRBV6-6	TRBD1	TRBJ1-4	few	TGTGCCAGCAGCCGGGAGGGGGCTTCTGTCGGGAAACTGTTTTTT	CASSREGASVGKLFF
TRBV7-8	TRBD2	TRBJ2-2	once	TGTGCCAGCAGCCCCGGAGTAGCGGGAGGTTCCGGGGAGCTGTTTTTT	CASSPGVAGGSGELFF
TRBV6-5	TRBD1	TRBJ1-3	NA	TGTGCCAGCAGTTACTCGACAGGGATAGCTGGAAACACCATATATTTT	CASSYSTGIAGNTIYF
TRBV6-5	NA	TRBJ2-2	few	TGTGCCAGCAGAAGGCCAGGGGATAACACCGGGGAGCTGTTTTTT	CASRRPGDNTGELFF
TRBV29-1	NA	TRBJ1-1	NA	TGCAGCGTTGAAGAGGACAAGGGGAACACTGAAGCTTTCTTT	CSVEEDKGNTEAFF